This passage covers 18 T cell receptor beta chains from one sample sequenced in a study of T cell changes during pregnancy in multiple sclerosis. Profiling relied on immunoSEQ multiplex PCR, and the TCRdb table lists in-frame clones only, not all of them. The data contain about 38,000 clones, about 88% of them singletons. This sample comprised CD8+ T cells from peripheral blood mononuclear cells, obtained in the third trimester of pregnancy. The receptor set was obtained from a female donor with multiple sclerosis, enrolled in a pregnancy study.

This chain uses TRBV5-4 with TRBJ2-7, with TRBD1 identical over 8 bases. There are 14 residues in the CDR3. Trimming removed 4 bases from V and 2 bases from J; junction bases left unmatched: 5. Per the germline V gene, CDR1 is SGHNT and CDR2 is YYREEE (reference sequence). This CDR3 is CASSGQGSPYEQYF. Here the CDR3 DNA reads TGTGCCAGCAGCGGACAGGGAAGTCCCTACGAGCAGTACTTC.

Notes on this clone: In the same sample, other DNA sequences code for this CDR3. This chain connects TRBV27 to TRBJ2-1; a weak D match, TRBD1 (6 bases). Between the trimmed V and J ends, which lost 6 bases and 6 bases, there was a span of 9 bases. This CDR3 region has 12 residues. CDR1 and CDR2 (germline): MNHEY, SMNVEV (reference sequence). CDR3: CASRTGPNEQFF. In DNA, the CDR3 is TGTGCCAGCAGGACAGGACCCAATGAGCAGTTCTTC.

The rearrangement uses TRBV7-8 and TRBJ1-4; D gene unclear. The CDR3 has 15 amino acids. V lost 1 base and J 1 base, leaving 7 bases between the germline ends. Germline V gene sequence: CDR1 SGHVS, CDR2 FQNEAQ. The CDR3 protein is CASSLDARTNEKLFF. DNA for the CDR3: TGTGCCAGCAGCTTAGATGCCAGAACTAATGAAAAACTGTTTTTT.

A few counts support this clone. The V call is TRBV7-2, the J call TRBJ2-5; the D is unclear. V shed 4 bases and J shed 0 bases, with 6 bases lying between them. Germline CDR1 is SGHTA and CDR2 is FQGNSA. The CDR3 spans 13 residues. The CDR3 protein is CASSSFYQETQYF. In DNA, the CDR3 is TGTGCCAGCAGCTCTTTTTACCAAGAGACCCAGTACTTC.

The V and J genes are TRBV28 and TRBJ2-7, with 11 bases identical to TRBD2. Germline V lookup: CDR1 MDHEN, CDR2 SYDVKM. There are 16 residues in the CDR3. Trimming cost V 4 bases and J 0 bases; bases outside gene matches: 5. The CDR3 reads CASSWELAGDSYEQYF. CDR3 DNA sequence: TGTGCCAGCAGTTGGGAACTAGCGGGGGACTCCTACGAGCAGTACTTC.

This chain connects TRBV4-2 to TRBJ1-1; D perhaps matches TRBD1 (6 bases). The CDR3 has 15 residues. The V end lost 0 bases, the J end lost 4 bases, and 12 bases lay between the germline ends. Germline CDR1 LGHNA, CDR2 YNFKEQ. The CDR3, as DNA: TGTGCCAGCAGCCAAGACAGGGGATCGTTCACTGAAGCTTTCTTT. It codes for CASSQDRGSFTEAFF.

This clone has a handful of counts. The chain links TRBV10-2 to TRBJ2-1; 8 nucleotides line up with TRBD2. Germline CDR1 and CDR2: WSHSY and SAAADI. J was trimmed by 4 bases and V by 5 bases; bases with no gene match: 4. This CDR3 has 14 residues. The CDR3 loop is CASSLRGEYNEQFF. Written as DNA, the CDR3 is TGCGCCAGCAGTCTGCGGGGGGAGTACAATGAGCAGTTCTTC.

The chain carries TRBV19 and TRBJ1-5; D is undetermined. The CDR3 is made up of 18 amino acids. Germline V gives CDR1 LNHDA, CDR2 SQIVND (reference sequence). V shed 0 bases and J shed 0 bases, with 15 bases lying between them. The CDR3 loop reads CASSIDLIGSVSNQPQHF. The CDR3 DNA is TGTGCCAGTAGTATAGATTTGATCGGTTCCGTTAGCAATCAGCCCCAGCATTTT.

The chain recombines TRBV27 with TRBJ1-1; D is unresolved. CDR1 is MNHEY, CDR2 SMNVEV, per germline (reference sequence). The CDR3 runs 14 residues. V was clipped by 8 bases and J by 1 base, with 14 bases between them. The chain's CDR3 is CASDPVGANTEAFF. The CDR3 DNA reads TGTGCCAGCGACCCCGTGGGAGCGAACACTGAAGCTTTCTTT.

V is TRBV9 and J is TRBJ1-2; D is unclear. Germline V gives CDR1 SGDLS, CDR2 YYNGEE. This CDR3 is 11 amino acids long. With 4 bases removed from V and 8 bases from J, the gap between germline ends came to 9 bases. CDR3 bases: TGTGCCAGCAGCACGTCCCGGGGCTACACCTTC. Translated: CASSTSRGYTF.

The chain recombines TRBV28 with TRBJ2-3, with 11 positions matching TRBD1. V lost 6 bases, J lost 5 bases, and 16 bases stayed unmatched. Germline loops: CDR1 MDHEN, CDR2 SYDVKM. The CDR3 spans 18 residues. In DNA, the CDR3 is TGTGCCAGCAGGCCAATTTGGCAGGACAGGGGGCGGAGAGATACGCAGTATTTT. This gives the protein CASRPIWQDRGRRDTQYF.

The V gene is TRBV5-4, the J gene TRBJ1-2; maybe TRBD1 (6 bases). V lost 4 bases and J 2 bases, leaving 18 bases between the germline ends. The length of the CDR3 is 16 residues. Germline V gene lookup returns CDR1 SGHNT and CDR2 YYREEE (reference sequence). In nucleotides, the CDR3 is TGTGCCAGCAGCCCGTTGGACAGCCTAATAAACTATGGCTACACCTTC. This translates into CASSPLDSLINYGYTF.

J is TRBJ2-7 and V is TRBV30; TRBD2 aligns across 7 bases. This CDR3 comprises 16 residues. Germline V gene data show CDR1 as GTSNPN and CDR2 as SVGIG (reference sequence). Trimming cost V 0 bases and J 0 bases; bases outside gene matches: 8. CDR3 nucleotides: TGTGCCTGGAGTGTACGAGCGGGGCTAAGCTCCTACGAGCAGTACTTC. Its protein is CAWSVRAGLSSYEQYF. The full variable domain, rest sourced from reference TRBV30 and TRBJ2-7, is SQTIHQWPATLVQPVGSPLSLECTVEGTSNPNLYWYRQAAGRGLQLLFYSVGIGQISSEVPQNLSASRPQDRQFILSSKKLLLSDSGFYLCAWSVRAGLSSYEQYFGPGTRLTVT.

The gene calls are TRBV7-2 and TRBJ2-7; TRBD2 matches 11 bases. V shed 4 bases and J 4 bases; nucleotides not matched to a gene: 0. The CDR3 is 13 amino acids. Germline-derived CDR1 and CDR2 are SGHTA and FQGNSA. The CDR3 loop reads CASSWTSGYEQYF. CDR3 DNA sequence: TGTGCCAGCAGCTGGACTAGCGGGTACGAGCAGTACTTC.

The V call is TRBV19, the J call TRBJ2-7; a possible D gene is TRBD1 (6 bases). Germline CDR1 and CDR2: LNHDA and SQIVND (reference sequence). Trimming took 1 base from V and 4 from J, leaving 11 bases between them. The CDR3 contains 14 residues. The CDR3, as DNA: TGTGCCAGTAGTATAGCGGACAGCCCATACGAGCAGTACTTC. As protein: CASSIADSPYEQYF. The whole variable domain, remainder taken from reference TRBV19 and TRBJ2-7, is DGGITQSPKYLFRKEGQNVTLSCEQNLNHDAMYWYRQDPGQGLRLIYYSQIVNDFQKGDIAEGYSVSREKKESFPLTVTSAQKNPTAFYLCASSIADSPYEQYFGPGTRLTVT.

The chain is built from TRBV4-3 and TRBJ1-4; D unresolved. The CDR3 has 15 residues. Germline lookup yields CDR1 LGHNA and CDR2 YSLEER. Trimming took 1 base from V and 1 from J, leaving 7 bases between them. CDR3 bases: TGCGCCAGCAGCCAAGTGAAGAGAACTAATGAAAAACTGTTTTTT. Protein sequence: CASSQVKRTNEKLFF.

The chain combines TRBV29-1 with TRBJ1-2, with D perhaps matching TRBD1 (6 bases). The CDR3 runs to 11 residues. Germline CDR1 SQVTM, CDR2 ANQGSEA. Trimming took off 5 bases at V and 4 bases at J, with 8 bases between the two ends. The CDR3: CSVWTAYGYTF. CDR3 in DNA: TGCAGCGTTTGGACAGCCTATGGCTACACCTTC.

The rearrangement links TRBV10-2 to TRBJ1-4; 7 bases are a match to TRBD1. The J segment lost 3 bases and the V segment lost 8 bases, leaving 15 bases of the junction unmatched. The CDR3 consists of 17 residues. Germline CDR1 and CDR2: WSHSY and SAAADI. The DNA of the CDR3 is TGCGCCAGCCTTCCTCTGGGAGACAGGGTGTCTAATGAAAAACTGTTTTTT. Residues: CASLPLGDRVSNEKLFF.